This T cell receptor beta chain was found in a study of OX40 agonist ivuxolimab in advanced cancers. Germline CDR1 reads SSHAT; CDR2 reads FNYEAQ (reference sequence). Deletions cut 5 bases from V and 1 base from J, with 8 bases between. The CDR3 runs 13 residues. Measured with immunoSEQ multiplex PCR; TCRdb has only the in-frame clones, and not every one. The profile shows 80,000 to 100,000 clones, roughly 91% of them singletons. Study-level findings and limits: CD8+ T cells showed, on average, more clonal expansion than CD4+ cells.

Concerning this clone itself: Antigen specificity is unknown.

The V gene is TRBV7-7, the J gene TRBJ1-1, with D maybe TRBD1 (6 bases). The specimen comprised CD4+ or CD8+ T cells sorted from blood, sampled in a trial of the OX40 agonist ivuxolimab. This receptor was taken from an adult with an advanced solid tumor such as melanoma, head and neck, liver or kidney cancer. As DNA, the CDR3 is TGTGCCAGCAGCACAGGGCCGAACACTGAAGCTTTCTTT. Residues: CASSTGPNTEAFF.